One and the same sample provided the 9 T cell receptor beta chains below, sequenced in a study of regulatory T cells in long-lasting Graves disease. Arm-PCR of CDR3 regions with iRepertoire HTBI primers generated TCR beta libraries. TCRdb re-called the multiplex PCR reads with MiXCR, one entry per CDR3 protein. The repertoire holds roughly 500,000 distinct CDR3 sequences, with 13% as singletons. Specified time point: newly diagnosed GD, antithyroid drugs for less than 3 months. After RNA was extracted from PBMCs, the TCR library was made from it. A further study also used this sample, focusing on T cells in Graves' hyperthyroidism and ophthalmopathy.

Here the sequenced sample was peripheral blood mononuclear cells (PBMCs), taken at new diagnosis, from a patient treated with antithyroid drugs. These receptors were taken from a man aged 25 to 45 with Graves disease.

This clonotype has a handful of counts. This chain links TRBV10-3 with TRBJ1-2; 8 nucleotides line up with TRBD1. In germline, CDR1 is ENHRY, CDR2 SYGVKD. V shed 0 bases and J 13 bases; nucleotides not matched to a gene: 7. The CDR3 runs 13 residues. In nucleotides, the CDR3 is TGTGCCATCAGTGAGTCAACAGGGGGATCGGGCACCTTC. Translating gives CAISESTGGSGTF.

Only a few counts were recorded for this clonotype. This sequence joins TRBV7-2 and TRBJ2-1; 11 nucleotides agree with TRBD2. Germline-derived CDR1 and CDR2 are SGHTA and FQGNSA. V trimming: 5 bases; J trimming: 7 bases; junction bases outside the gene matches: 7. There are 15 residues in the CDR3. CDR3 DNA sequence: TGTGCCAGCAGCAACTCGGCTAGCGGGGGGAATGAGCAGTTCTTC. Translation gives CASSNSASGGNEQFF.

This clonotype was recorded at least ten times. The V and J genes are TRBV2 and TRBJ1-2, with D uncertain. The CDR3 extends over 13 amino acids. The V gene lost 0 bases and the J gene lost 7 bases, with 9 bases spanning the gap. The germline CDR1 and CDR2 sequences are SNHLY and FYNNEI. The CDR3 reads CASSEAAILGYTF. Written as DNA, the CDR3 is TGTGCCAGCAGTGAAGCCGCAATCCTTGGCTACACCTTC.

This clonotype was found a few times. V and J are TRBV7-9 and TRBJ2-7; 10 nucleotides match TRBD1. The CDR3 extends over 15 amino acids. V gave up 7 bases and J gave up 0 bases; unmatched junction bases: 6. Germline V gene lookup returns CDR1 SEHNR and CDR2 FQNEAQ (reference sequence). The CDR3 here is CASTRGTGDSYEQYF. The CDR3 DNA reads as TGTGCCAGCACTAGAGGGACAGGGGACTCCTACGAGCAGTACTTC.

This clonotype was seen at least ten times. The chain employs TRBV20-1 and TRBJ2-5; 8 bases fit TRBD1. The CDR3 extends over 13 amino acids. CDR1 DFQATT and CDR2 SNEGSKA come from the germline V gene (reference sequence). Trimming removed 8 bases from V and 5 bases from J; junction bases left unmatched: 10. The chain's CDR3 is CSPVTGAGETQYF. CDR3 coding DNA: TGCAGTCCTGTGACAGGGGCGGGCGAGACCCAGTACTTC.

This clonotype was recorded many times. The chain combines TRBV6-1 with TRBJ2-6, with 10 bases aligning to TRBD1. The germline gives CDR1 MNHNS, CDR2 SASEGT. CDR3 length: 17 amino acids. Trimming cost V 6 bases and J 0 bases; bases outside gene matches: 5. The CDR3 sequence is CASRSGTGASGANVLTF. In DNA form, the CDR3 reads TGTGCCAGCAGGTCCGGGACAGGGGCCTCTGGGGCCAACGTCCTGACTTTC.

This clonotype was seen at least ten times. The chain combines TRBV30 with TRBJ2-3; tentative D call: TRBD2 (6 bases). The CDR3 runs 13 residues. Germline CDR1 reads GTSNPN; CDR2 reads SVGIG (reference sequence). Deletions cut 2 bases from V and 6 bases from J, with 12 bases between. CDR3 in amino acids: CAWSTRTKDTQYF. The CDR3 DNA reads TGTGCCTGGAGTACTCGGACTAAGGATACGCAGTATTTT.

This clonotype occurred a few times. V and J are TRBV7-9 and TRBJ1-5, with TRBD1 as a possible D gene (5 bases). Deletions cut 5 bases from V and 4 bases from J, with 15 bases between. The CDR3 totals 15 residues. Germline V gene lookup returns CDR1 SEHNR and CDR2 FQNEAQ (reference sequence). The CDR3 loop reads CASSPPLGDNQPQHF. DNA for the CDR3: TGTGCCAGCAGCCCCCCCTTAGGGGATAATCAGCCCCAGCATTTT.

This sequence joins TRBV4-2 and TRBJ1-2; a possible D gene is TRBD1 (6 bases). The CDR3 length is 14 residues. V was cut by 5 bases and J by 7 bases, with 17 bases left in between. CDR1 is LGHNA, CDR2 YNFKEQ, per germline. As DNA, the CDR3 is TGTGCCAGCAGCGTAGGCACAGGGTCAGGTGGCTACACCTTC. The encoded protein is CASSVGTGSGGYTF.